Below, one T cell receptor (beta chain) is given with its context. The table came from immunoSEQ multiplex PCR; TCRdb's copy has only in-frame clones and leaves some out. The sample lists some 71,000 clones; approximately 83% were seen once. The time point denotes: pretreatment peripheral blood. This record belongs to a study of PD-L1 blockade in urothelial cancer. Study-level background: Patients commenced intravenous atezolizumab, 1,200 mg every 3 weeks, at some point between 2012 and 2014.

The germline gives CDR1 MNHEY, CDR2 SVGAGI. The CDR3 length is 15 residues. V dropped 4 bases and J dropped 0; count of bases not matched to a gene: 5. This TCR derives from a man aged 55 to 70 with urothelial cancer. Here the sequenced sample was PBMCs, taken around atezolizumab (anti-PD-L1) treatment. This chain uses TRBV6-5 with TRBJ1-2, with 7 bases matching TRBD1. The CDR3 sequence is CASSLGQFTNYGYTF. As DNA, the CDR3 is TGTGCCAGCAGTTTGGGACAGTTCACTAACTATGGCTACACCTTC.